The clone carrying this TCR beta chain was seen more than once but under ten times. Primers used in a second PCR of roughly 7 to 11 cycles were a sample-barcoded 5' primer and a J-beta primer mix. MiXCR was run by TCRdb on the 5' RACE reads, yielding one entry per CDR3 protein. The data contain over 1,500,000 distinct CDR3 sequences, approximately 40% of them singletons. This record comes from a study of blood T cells in healthy people across ages. For the study at large: Roughly one uniquely barcoded beta molecule per two T cells was captured.

CDR1 is MDHEN and CDR2 is SYDVKM in the germline V gene. There are 17 residues in the CDR3. The draw of peripheral blood yielded about 9.4 milliliters from each donor. The rearrangement links TRBV28 to TRBJ2-5, with TRBD1 matching 10 bases. The DNA end lines up better with TRBJ2-7; the J call may be wrong. The TCR was taken from a human donor in good health. Sequencing was carried out using blood. The CDR3 region has the DNA TGTGCCAGCAGTTTATTATTCCGGGACAGGGGTCCCAGCGAGCAGTACTTC. Residues: CASSLLFRDRGPSEQYF.